Presented here are 28 T cell receptor beta chains from one specimen sequenced in a study of blood T cells in healthy people across ages. A sample-barcoded 5' primer and a J-beta primer mix were used in a second PCR of roughly 7 to 12 cycles. One entry per CDR3 protein results from TCRdb running MiXCR on the 5' RACE reads. The sample includes approximately 1,700,000 distinct CDR3 sequences, about 39% seen only once; the top ten take more than 20%. The sample was blood. The receptors originated from a human donor in good health.

The sample holds a few counts of this clonotype. This rearrangement joins TRBV4-2 to TRBJ1-2; D ambiguous. CDR3 size: 14 residues. Germline CDR1 LGHNA, CDR2 YNFKEQ. Trimming shortened V by 1 base and J by 6 bases, and 12 bases separated the two germline ends. The CDR3 loop is CASSQALQAHGYTF. CDR3 sequence (DNA): TGTGCCAGCAGCCAAGCATTGCAGGCCCATGGCTACACCTTC.

This sequence joins TRBV4-3 and TRBJ1-1; D gene unclear. Germline lookup yields CDR1 LGHNA and CDR2 YSLEER. The V and J ends lost 1 base and 2 bases respectively, with 14 bases between them. The CDR3 is 16 amino acids. CDR3 residues: CASSQVALGSNTEAFF. CDR3 coding DNA: TGCGCCAGCAGCCAAGTGGCGTTGGGGAGTAACACTGAAGCTTTCTTT.

V gene TRBV7-9 combines with J gene TRBJ2-5, with TRBD2 identical over 7 bases. The CDR3 totals 16 residues. The germline V gene has CDR1 SEHNR and CDR2 FQNEAQ (reference sequence). With V trimmed by 3 bases and J by 1 base, 8 bases remained unmatched. The CDR3 spells CASSFDKRGPQETQYF. The CDR3 bases are TGTGCCAGCAGCTTCGATAAGCGGGGACCCCAAGAGACCCAGTACTTC. Full variable domain (rest looked up from reference TRBV7-9 and TRBJ2-5): DTGVSQNPRHKITKRGQNVTFRCDPISEHNRLYWYRQTLGQGPEFLTYFQNEAQLEKSRLLSDRFSAERPKGSFSTLEIQRTEQGDSAMYLCASSFDKRGPQETQYFGPGTRLLVL.

This clonotype was seen only a few times. This rearrangement joins TRBV12-3 or TRBV12-4 to TRBJ1-1; D gene ambiguous. Trimming left V 6 bases short and J 10 bases short, with 18 bases between. The CDR3 is 13 amino acids. CDR3 DNA: TGTGCCAGCAGCCCAAGACGTCTCGTCCTAGCTTTCTTT. This encodes CASSPRRLVLAFF.

This clonotype was seen more than once but under ten times. The chain carries TRBV3-1 and TRBJ2-3, with D unclear. The V gene lost 6 bases and the J gene lost 5 bases, with 9 bases spanning the gap. Germline V gives CDR1 LGHDT, CDR2 YNNKEL (reference sequence). The CDR3 extends over 12 amino acids. CDR3 amino acids: CASSQQQDTQYF. CDR3 nucleotide sequence: TGTGCCAGCAGTCAGCAGCAAGATACGCAGTATTTT.

Only a few counts were recorded for this clonotype. The V and J genes are TRBV7-3 and TRBJ2-3; D may be TRBD2 (7 bases). Looked up from germline, CDR1 is SGHTA and CDR2 is FQGTGA. The CDR3 length is 15 residues. Trimming shortened V by 0 bases and J by 4 bases, and 11 bases separated the two germline ends. This CDR3 reads CASSLTGGPADTQYF. The CDR3 coding sequence is TGTGCCAGCAGCTTAACCGGGGGGCCCGCAGATACGCAGTATTTT.

This clonotype was counted ten times or more. The junction differs from germline at one of its ends, possibly a read error. The rearrangement uses TRBV12-3 or TRBV12-4 and TRBJ1-5; a weak D match, TRBD1 (6 bases). This CDR3 is built from 14 residues. In nucleotides, the CDR3 is TGCGCCAGCAGCTTCCAGGGGAGCAATCAGCCCCAGCATTTT. It codes for CASSFQGSNQPQHF.

The gene calls are TRBV5-1 and TRBJ2-1; a weak D match, TRBD2 (6 bases). Per germline, CDR1 SGHRS and CDR2 YFSETQ. The CDR3 consists of 14 residues. The germline V and J ends were trimmed by 4 bases and 7 bases, with 15 bases remaining between them. In nucleotides, the CDR3 is TGCGCCAGCAGCATCGGGACTCCGGGGAATGAGCAGTTCTTC. It translates to CASSIGTPGNEQFF.

The sample holds a few counts of this clonotype. The chain employs TRBV7-8 and TRBJ1-2; D not certain. The CDR3 runs to 13 residues. Germline lookup yields CDR1 SGHVS and CDR2 FQNEAQ. The V end was cut by 5 bases, the J end by 6 bases, with 13 bases between. The CDR3 DNA is TGTGCCAGCAGCCGCGGCCCAGGCGATGGCTACACCTTC. The encoded protein is CASSRGPGDGYTF.

In the case of this clonotype: This CDR3 fails to terminate in the conserved phenylalanine or tryptophan, so it likely reflects a read error. This chain joins TRBV6-1 and TRBJ2-1; TRBD2 agrees at 11 bases. Germline V gene sequence: CDR1 MNHNS, CDR2 SASEGT. V dropped 8 bases and J dropped 6; count of bases not matched to a gene: 12. This CDR3 region has 16 residues. The CDR3 region is CASVIAGGFTSNEQFL. The CDR3 coding sequence is TGTGCCAGCGTGATAGCGGGGGGGTTTACGTCCAATGAGCAGTTCTTA.

The chain is built from TRBV7-9 and TRBJ2-3; no reliable D call. V lost 5 bases, J lost 10 bases, and 13 bases lay in between. The CDR3 runs to 12 residues. Looked up from germline, CDR1 is SEHNR and CDR2 is FQNEAQ (reference sequence). The CDR3 bases are TGTGCCAGCAGCCCCAAGGGTTTGGCGCAGTATTTT. It encodes CASSPKGLAQYF.

The rearrangement joins TRBV6-2 or TRBV6-3 to TRBJ1-1; the D gene is possibly TRBD1 (6 bases). V was clipped by 6 bases and J by 5 bases, with 16 bases between them. The CDR3 is 14 residues long. Germline V gene sequence: CDR1 MNHEY, CDR2 SVGEGT. CDR3 sequence: CASSSEQGGTEAFF. CDR3 nucleotides: TGTGCCAGCAGCTCCGAACAGGGAGGGACTGAAGCTTTCTTT.

The chain recombines TRBV6-2 or TRBV6-3 with TRBJ1-1; D uncertain. V lost 3 bases to trimming and J lost 5 bases, with 10 bases between them. Germline V gives CDR1 MNHEY, CDR2 SVGEGT. The CDR3 runs 13 residues. This chain's CDR3 is CASSYSAATEAFF. The DNA for the CDR3 is TGTGCCAGCAGTTATTCGGCTGCAACTGAAGCTTTCTTT.

This clonotype was detected only a few times. The DNA of the CDR3 is TGTGCCAGCAGCCACCTGGACAGGCCTACCTACGAGCAGTACTTC. Protein: CASSHLDRPTYEQYF. V usage is TRBV7-9 and J usage is TRBJ2-7; 7 bases are shared with TRBD1. Trimming removed 5 bases from V and 2 bases from J; junction bases left unmatched: 9. The CDR3 loop spans 15 amino acids. Germline V gene data show CDR1 as SEHNR and CDR2 as FQNEAQ (reference sequence). Based on the CDR3 plus reference TRBV7-9 and TRBJ2-7, the full variable domain is DTGVSQNPRHKITKRGQNVTFRCDPISEHNRLYWYRQTLGQGPEFLTYFQNEAQLEKSRLLSDRFSAERPKGSFSTLEIQRTEQGDSAMYLCASSHLDRPTYEQYFGPGTRLTVT.

This clonotype has only a few counts. The V and J genes are TRBV4-3 and TRBJ2-3, with 10 nucleotides matching TRBD1. Germline V gene data show CDR1 as LGHNA and CDR2 as YSLEER. The ends lost 3 bases at V and 5 bases at J; junction bases unmatched: 8. The CDR3 totals 16 residues. The CDR3 reads CASSQTGTGVGDTQYF. CDR3 nucleotide sequence: TGCGCCAGCAGCCAGACCGGGACAGGGGTGGGAGATACGCAGTATTTT.

This clonotype occurred a few times. The J gene is TRBJ1-6, the V gene TRBV6-5; D unresolved. This CDR3 has 17 residues. CDR1 is MNHEY and CDR2 is SVGAGI in the germline V gene. With 3 bases removed from V and 1 base from J, the gap between germline ends came to 13 bases. CDR3 loop: CASSYRAPGSYNSPLHF. As DNA, the CDR3 is TGTGCCAGCAGTTATCGGGCCCCGGGGTCCTATAATTCACCCCTCCACTTT.

The rearrangement links TRBV29-1 to TRBJ1-2; D gene uncertain. CDR1 and CDR2 from the germline V gene are SQVTM and ANQGSEA. The V end lost 5 bases, the J end lost 7 bases, and 23 bases lay between the germline ends. The CDR3 has 15 amino acids. The CDR3 sequence is CSVLQPGSLKGGYTF. The DNA for the CDR3 is TGCAGCGTTCTTCAACCGGGCAGTCTTAAGGGTGGCTACACCTTC.

CDR3 region: CASSHQGRRETQYF. The CDR3 DNA is TGTGCCAGCAGCCACCAGGGGCGCCGAGAGACCCAGTACTTC. The rearrangement links TRBV11-1 to TRBJ2-5, with D maybe TRBD1 (6 bases). CDR3 length equals 14 residues. V was cut by 5 bases and J by 4 bases, with 14 bases left in between. Germline V gene sequence: CDR1 SGHAT, CDR2 FQDESV (reference sequence).

This clonotype has a handful of counts. V and J are TRBV7-8 and TRBJ2-1, with D perhaps matching TRBD1 (5 bases). The germline gives CDR1 SGHVS, CDR2 FQNEAQ. V was shortened by 4 bases and J by 6 bases, with 19 bases between the two germline ends. The CDR3 is made up of 16 amino acids. The chain's CDR3 is CASSSHRISSGNEQFF. Written as DNA, the CDR3 is TGTGCCAGCAGCTCCCACAGGATTTCGAGTGGCAATGAGCAGTTCTTC.

V gene TRBV4-2 combines with J gene TRBJ2-7; D unclear. V lost 1 base to trimming and J lost 7 bases, with 17 bases between them. The CDR3 is 15 residues long. CDR1 and CDR2 (germline): LGHNA, YNFKEQ. DNA of the CDR3: TGTGCCAGCAGCCAAGTCTTATCCAGTTCAGGTGAGCAGTACTTC. Amino acids: CASSQVLSSSGEQYF.

V gene TRBV7-2 combines with J gene TRBJ2-3, with 9 bases fitting TRBD1. V shed 4 bases, J shed 7 bases, and the junction held 9 bases outside the gene matches. The CDR3 length is 15 residues. Germline CDR1 and CDR2: SGHTA and FQGNSA. DNA of the CDR3: TGTGCCAGCAGCTGGTACAGGGGGCGCGGGAATACGCAGTATTTT. Translating gives CASSWYRGRGNTQYF. The whole variable domain, remainder taken from reference TRBV7-2 and TRBJ2-3, is GAGVSQSPSNKVTEKGKDVELRCDPISGHTALYWYRQSLGQGLEFLIYFQGNSAPDKSGLPSDRFSAERTGGSVSTLTIQRTQQEDSAVYLCASSWYRGRGNTQYFGPGTRLTVL.

This clonotype came up a few times. The J gene is TRBJ1-1, the V gene TRBV12-3 or TRBV12-4; D is unresolved. V lost 5 bases and J 4 bases, leaving 11 bases between the germline ends. CDR3 length: 13 amino acids. Here the CDR3 DNA reads TGTGCCAGCAGTCGTCGTAGCGGCACTGAAGCTTTCTTT. Encoded protein: CASSRRSGTEAFF.

The rearrangement uses TRBV7-9 and TRBJ1-1; maybe TRBD1 (6 bases). Trimming took off 5 bases at V and 5 bases at J, with 18 bases between the two ends. Germline CDR1 SEHNR, CDR2 FQNEAQ (reference sequence). This CDR3 comprises 15 residues. CDR3 amino acids: CASSLQRGLGTEAFF. DNA for the CDR3: TGTGCCAGCAGCCTGCAACGGGGGCTCGGGACTGAAGCTTTCTTT.

This clonotype has just a few counts. This chain links TRBV4-2 with TRBJ2-1; 8 nucleotides line up with TRBD1. The CDR3 has 14 amino acids. V was clipped by 4 bases and J by 8 bases; unmatched bases: 7. CDR1 LGHNA and CDR2 YNFKEQ come from the germline V gene. CDR3 residues: CASSPDRGGDEQFF. Written as DNA, the CDR3 is TGTGCCAGCAGCCCCGACAGGGGAGGCGATGAGCAGTTCTTC.

The J gene is TRBJ1-1, the V gene TRBV15; TRBD1 matches at 7 bases. The CDR3 runs to 13 residues. Unmatched junction bases numbered 7, after V lost 4 bases and J lost 8 bases. Looked up from germline, CDR1 is LNHNV and CDR2 is YYDKDF (reference sequence). The CDR3 bases are TGTGCCACCAGCACGACAGGGCCGGTAGAAGCTTTCTTT. Its translation is CATSTTGPVEAFF.

The genes are TRBV7-2 and TRBJ1-2; TRBD1 matches 8 bases. CDR3 length: 15 residues. The V and J ends lost 6 bases and 6 bases, in that order; junction bases with no gene match: 12. The germline CDR1 and CDR2 sequences are SGHTA and FQGNSA. The CDR3, as DNA: TGTGCCAGCAGTTTAACCCATTCAGGGGGCGATGGCTACACCTTC. Protein product: CASSLTHSGGDGYTF.

This clonotype showed up just a few times. V and J are TRBV29-1 and TRBJ2-3; D remains ambiguous. Trimming pared 6 bases from V and 0 bases from J, leaving 13 bases between. Germline-derived CDR1 and CDR2 are SQVTM and ANQGSEA. The CDR3 extends over 14 amino acids. The CDR3 nucleotides read TGCAGCGTACGGTACACCCTCAGCACAGATACGCAGTATTTT. This translates into CSVRYTLSTDTQYF.

V gene TRBV20-1 combines with J gene TRBJ2-3; D unclear. V gave up 6 bases and J gave up 6 bases, with 22 bases separating them. The germline gives CDR1 DFQATT, CDR2 SNEGSKA (reference sequence). The CDR3 loop spans 15 amino acids. DNA for the CDR3: TGCAGTGCCCTTGTGGGTCTCCCCGCGGAGGATACGCAGTATTTT. The encoded protein is CSALVGLPAEDTQYF.